One and the same sample provided the 25 T cell receptor beta chains below, sequenced in a study of blood T cell repertoires in COVID-19. Here immunoSEQ multiplex PCR was the method, and the copy in TCRdb shows in-frame clones only, minus some. This sample yields 300,000 to 400,000 clones, of which around 89% are seen a single time; about 1% belongs to the top ten. The source material was PBMCs or T cells enriched from blood (not recorded which). The receptor set was obtained from a man aged 18 to 35 who had recovered from COVID-19.

The chain couples TRBV7-3 to TRBJ2-3, with a tentative D call TRBD1 (6 bases). The CDR3 has 14 amino acids. Germline V lookup: CDR1 SGHTA, CDR2 FQGTGA. The V and J ends lost 5 bases and 2 bases respectively, with 11 bases between them. The CDR3: CASSPGQTTDTQYF. The CDR3 nucleotides read TGTGCCAGCAGCCCCGGACAGACCACAGATACGCAGTATTTT.

V gene TRBV5-6 combines with J gene TRBJ1-6, with a tentative D call TRBD1 (6 bases). The CDR3 contains 15 residues. Per the germline V gene, CDR1 is SGHDT and CDR2 is YYEEEE. V shed 4 bases and J shed 1 base, with 9 bases lying between them. CDR3 residues: CASSLGGSYNSPLHF. CDR3 DNA sequence: TGTGCCAGCAGCCTAGGGGGTTCCTATAATTCACCCCTCCACTTT.

This clone has only one observation. The V gene is TRBV13, the J gene TRBJ2-2; D gene uncertain. The CDR3 totals 17 residues. Looked up from germline, CDR1 is PRHDT and CDR2 is FYEKMQ (reference sequence). V lost 4 bases, J lost 6 bases, and 21 bases lay in between. CDR3: CASSSNDTPKSPGELFF. Written as DNA, the CDR3 is TGTGCCAGCAGCTCCAATGACACACCGAAATCCCCCGGGGAGCTGTTTTTT.

The rearrangement links TRBV6-5 to TRBJ1-4; D is perhaps TRBD1 (5 bases). V was trimmed by 7 bases and J by 6 bases, leaving 15 bases between them. This CDR3 has 14 residues. Germline values: CDR1 MNHEY, CDR2 SVGAGI. As DNA, the CDR3 is TGTGCCAGCACGAAAGACAGCTCCTATGAAAAACTGTTTTTT. Translating gives CASTKDSSYEKLFF.

The chain uses TRBV3-1 (or the pseudogene TRBV3-2) and TRBJ2-7; 8 bases align to TRBD2. Germline V gene data show CDR1 as LGHDT and CDR2 as YNNKEL (reference sequence). This CDR3 region has 16 residues. V lost 1 base to trimming and J lost 2 bases; unmatched junction nucleotides: 7. This CDR3 is CASSQAYSGEAYEQYF. CDR3 bases: TGTGCCAGCAGCCAAGCGTATAGCGGGGAAGCCTACGAGCAGTACTTC.

This rearrangement joins TRBV7-9 to TRBJ2-1, with 10 nucleotides matching TRBD1. The CDR3 totals 15 residues. CDR1 is SEHNR, CDR2 FQNEAQ, per germline (reference sequence). Trimming removed 4 bases from V and 6 bases from J; junction bases left unmatched: 6. The CDR3 is CASSSGQGLVNEQFF. CDR3 DNA: TGTGCCAGCAGCTCGGGACAGGGGCTTGTCAATGAGCAGTTCTTC.

V usage is TRBV2 and J usage is TRBJ1-5; weak D call: TRBD1 (5 bases). The ends were cut back, 7 bases at V and 6 bases at J, with 16 bases in the middle. CDR3 length: 14 amino acids. Looked up from germline, CDR1 is SNHLY and CDR2 is FYNNEI. This CDR3 is CASKGGGGGQPQHF. CDR3 DNA sequence: TGTGCCAGCAAAGGTGGGGGGGGAGGTCAGCCCCAGCATTTT. The whole variable domain, remainder taken from reference TRBV2 and TRBJ1-5, is EPEVTQTPSHQVTQMGQEVILRCVPISNHLYFYWYRQILGQKVEFLVSFYNNEISEKSEIFDDQFSVERPDGSNFTLKIRSTKLEDSAMYFCASKGGGGGQPQHFGDGTRLSIL.

The chain combines TRBV29-1 with TRBJ1-4; perhaps TRBD1 as D (6 bases). Germline lookup yields CDR1 SQVTM and CDR2 ANQGSEA. This CDR3 spans 13 amino acids. The V end was cut by 5 bases, the J end by 4 bases, with 11 bases between. DNA for the CDR3: TGCAGCGTTCTGGACAGCCGTAATGAAAAACTGTTTTTT. As protein: CSVLDSRNEKLFF.

This clone occurred a few times. Other DNA sequences in this sample translate to the same CDR3. The J gene is TRBJ2-7, the V gene TRBV28; D might be TRBD1 (6 bases). The CDR3 loop spans 12 amino acids. Per the germline V gene, CDR1 is MDHEN and CDR2 is SYDVKM. Trimming left V 5 bases short and J 3 bases short, with 8 bases between. The CDR3 DNA sequence: TGTGCCAGCAGTCTCAGGGGCTACGAGCAGTACTTC. As protein: CASSLRGYEQYF.

The chain combines TRBV7-2 with TRBJ2-5, with 10 bases fitting TRBD2. V was clipped by 3 bases and J by 1 base; unmatched bases: 2. Germline CDR1 SGHTA, CDR2 FQGNSA. This CDR3 spans 15 amino acids. The CDR3 is CASSLLAGGQETQYF. The CDR3 coding sequence is TGTGCCAGCAGCTTGTTAGCGGGGGGCCAAGAGACCCAGTACTTC.

This clone was seen a single time. The chain combines TRBV6-2 or TRBV6-3 with TRBJ1-6, with TRBD1 matching 10 bases. The CDR3 runs to 16 residues. The germline V gene encodes CDR1 MNHEY and CDR2 SVGEGT. V dropped 0 bases and J dropped 9; count of bases not matched to a gene: 5. The CDR3, as DNA: TGTGCCAGCAGTTACTCGGGACAGGGGTTCGGTTCACCCCTCCACTTT. The encoded protein is CASSYSGQGFGSPLHF.

V usage is TRBV7-3 and J usage is TRBJ2-7; 7 positions agree with TRBD2. There are 15 residues in the CDR3. In germline, CDR1 is SGHTA, CDR2 FQGTGA. With V trimmed by 5 bases and J by 5 bases, 12 bases remained unmatched. The CDR3 DNA is TGTGCCAGCAGCCCCACCGGGGGAGGGTCCCACGAGCAGTACTTC. Translation gives CASSPTGGGSHEQYF. The complete variable domain, with remaining parts taken from reference TRBV7-3 and TRBJ2-7, reads GAGVSQTPSNKVTEKGKYVELRCDPISGHTALYWYRQSLGQGPEFLIYFQGTGAADDSGLPNDRFFAVRPEGSVSTLKIQRTERGDSAVYLCASSPTGGGSHEQYFGPGTRLTVT.

The CDR3 DNA reads as TGCGCCAGCAGCTCCGACGCGGGGGGGTATGGAGATACGCAGTATTTT. Encoded protein: CASSSDAGGYGDTQYF. V gene TRBV5-1 combines with J gene TRBJ2-3; TRBD2 matches 9 bases. After removal of 3 bases from V and 5 bases from J, the junction contained 10 bases not matched to a gene. The CDR3 totals 16 residues. Germline V lookup: CDR1 SGHRS, CDR2 YFSETQ.

The rearrangement joins TRBV4-1 to TRBJ2-7, with D perhaps matching TRBD1 (5 bases). V gave up 1 base and J gave up 0 bases, with 13 bases separating them. The germline V gene encodes CDR1 MGHRA and CDR2 YSYEKL. The CDR3 length is 16 residues. As DNA, the CDR3 is TGCGCCAGCAGCCAAGTAGAACAGGCTTACTCCTACGAGCAGTACTTC. Its protein is CASSQVEQAYSYEQYF.

This chain uses TRBV14 with TRBJ2-7, with D tentatively TRBD2 (6 bases). The V end was cut by 5 bases, the J end by 3 bases, with 14 bases between. Per germline, CDR1 SGHDN and CDR2 FVKESK. The CDR3 is 14 amino acids. The CDR3 DNA sequence: TGTGCCAGCAGCGAAGCCGGGGGTTACTACGAGCAGTACTTC. Amino acids: CASSEAGGYYEQYF.

The chain employs TRBV3-1 (or the pseudogene TRBV3-2) and TRBJ1-1, with 8 bases that match TRBD1. The CDR3 length is 15 residues. With 3 bases clipped from V and 1 base from J, the junction kept 4 bases outside the gene matches. Germline values: CDR1 LGHDT, CDR2 YNNKEL (reference sequence). In nucleotides, the CDR3 is TGTGCCAGCAGCCAGGCCGGACAGGGGAACACTGAAGCTTTCTTT. Amino acids: CASSQAGQGNTEAFF.

This chain connects TRBV6-1 to TRBJ2-7, with D possibly matching TRBD2 (6 bases). In germline, CDR1 is MNHNS, CDR2 SASEGT. CDR3 length equals 12 residues. Trimming removed 3 bases from V and 7 bases from J, with 10 bases in between. CDR3 DNA: TGTGCCAGCAGTGACGGGGGAAGTGAGCAGTACTTC. Translation gives CASSDGGSEQYF.

The chain employs TRBV5-1 and TRBJ1-1; 8 positions match TRBD1. Germline CDR1 and CDR2: SGHRS and YFSETQ. Trimming cost V 6 bases and J 3 bases; bases outside gene matches: 7. The CDR3 has 14 amino acids. The CDR3: CASTKMTGDTEAFF. As DNA, the CDR3 is TGCGCCAGCACCAAAATGACAGGGGACACTGAAGCTTTCTTT.

This chain joins TRBV3-1 (or the pseudogene TRBV3-2) and TRBJ2-3; D remains ambiguous. The V gene lost 1 base and the J gene lost 4 bases, with 6 bases spanning the gap. The length of the CDR3 is 13 residues. CDR1 and CDR2 (germline): LGHDT, YNNKEL (reference sequence). CDR3 nucleotide sequence: TGTGCCAGCAGCCAAGGGGCAGCAGATACGCAGTATTTT. Protein sequence: CASSQGAADTQYF.

V usage is TRBV4-3 and J usage is TRBJ2-2, with 7 bases lining up with TRBD2. The CDR3 has 13 residues. V was pared by 4 bases and J by 9 bases, with 5 bases of the junction left unmatched. Germline V gives CDR1 LGHNA, CDR2 YSLEER. CDR3 coding DNA: TGCGCCAGCAGCCTAGGGAGGGCCAGGGAGCTGTTTTTT. This gives the protein CASSLGRARELFF.

The chain employs TRBV7-6 and TRBJ1-6; D ambiguous. Trimming removed 6 bases from V and 6 bases from J, with 27 bases in between. The CDR3 is 19 amino acids. Per the germline V gene, CDR1 is SGHVS and CDR2 is FNYEAQ. This CDR3 is CASRPSPLRARRINSPLHF. The CDR3, as DNA: TGTGCCAGCAGACCCTCCCCCCTTAGGGCGAGGAGGATTAATTCACCCCTCCACTTT.

The chain combines TRBV7-9 with TRBJ1-5, with 9 bases aligning to TRBD1. Trimming cost V 5 bases and J 6 bases; bases outside gene matches: 8. Per the germline V gene, CDR1 is SEHNR and CDR2 is FQNEAQ (reference sequence). The CDR3 sequence is 15 residues long. The CDR3 DNA follows: TGTGCCAGCAGCGTGGGACAGGGAGGCAGTCAGCCCCAGCATTTT. This codes for CASSVGQGGSQPQHF.

V usage is TRBV11-3 and J usage is TRBJ2-5; TRBD2 agrees at 15 bases. Germline V gene data show CDR1 as SGHNT and CDR2 as YENEEA. V lost 0 bases to trimming and J lost 4 bases; unmatched junction nucleotides: 12. The CDR3 contains 20 residues. CDR3 DNA: TGTGCCAGCAGCTTAGAAAGACCGGGACTAGCGGGGGGAGAAACAGAGACCCAGTACTTC. Protein sequence: CASSLERPGLAGGETETQYF.

The rearrangement uses TRBV3-1 (or the pseudogene TRBV3-2) and TRBJ2-7; D is perhaps TRBD2 (6 bases). This CDR3 has 12 residues. CDR1 and CDR2 (germline): LGHDT, YNNKEL (reference sequence). Trimming took off 4 bases at V and 7 bases at J, with 11 bases between the two ends. CDR3 region: CASSLDGGEQYF. In nucleotides, the CDR3 is TGTGCCAGCAGCCTTGATGGGGGGGAGCAGTACTTC.

V is TRBV6-2 or TRBV6-3 and J is TRBJ2-1; 14 positions match TRBD2. V trimming: 6 bases; J trimming: 0 bases; junction bases outside the gene matches: 22. Per the germline V gene, CDR1 is MNHEY and CDR2 is SVGEGT. The CDR3 has 23 amino acids. The CDR3 nucleotides read TGTGCCAGCAGCCCGGCGGGACTAGCGGGAGAACCGCACCTACGAAGCTCCTACAATGAGCAGTTCTTC. Protein: CASSPAGLAGEPHLRSSYNEQFF.